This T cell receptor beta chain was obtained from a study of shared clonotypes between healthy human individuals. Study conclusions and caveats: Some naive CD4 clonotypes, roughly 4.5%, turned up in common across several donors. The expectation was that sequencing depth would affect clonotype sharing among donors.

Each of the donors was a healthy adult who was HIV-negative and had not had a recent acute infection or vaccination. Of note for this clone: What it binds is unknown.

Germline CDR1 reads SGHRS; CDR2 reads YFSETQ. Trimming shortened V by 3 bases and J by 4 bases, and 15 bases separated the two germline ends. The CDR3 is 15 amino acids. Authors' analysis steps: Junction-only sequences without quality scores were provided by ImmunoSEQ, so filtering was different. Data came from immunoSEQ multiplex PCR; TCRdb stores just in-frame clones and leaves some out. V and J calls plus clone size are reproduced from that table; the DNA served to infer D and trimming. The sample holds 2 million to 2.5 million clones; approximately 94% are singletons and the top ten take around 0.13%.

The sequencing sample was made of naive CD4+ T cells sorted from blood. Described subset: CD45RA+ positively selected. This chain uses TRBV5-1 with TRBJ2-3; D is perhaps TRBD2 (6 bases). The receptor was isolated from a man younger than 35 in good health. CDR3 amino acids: CASSSLAGMADTQYF. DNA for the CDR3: TGCGCCAGCAGCTCCTTGGCGGGAATGGCAGATACGCAGTATTTT.